What follows are 14 T cell receptor beta chains derived from one specimen sequenced in a study of T cells after yellow fever vaccination. Each CDR3 protein gets one entry after TCRdb re-called the 5' RACE reads with MiXCR. The sample carries over 250,000 distinct CDR3 sequences, 5.2% recorded once. The sequenced sample was CD4+ T cells sorted from PBMCs, obtained on the day of the yellow fever booster vaccination. Source of these receptors: a young man who received the YFV17D yellow fever vaccine.

The V gene is TRBV12-3 or TRBV12-4, the J gene TRBJ1-6, with 11 nucleotides matching TRBD1. The trim removed 6 bases at V and 3 bases at J, leaving 13 bases unmatched. The CDR3 has 19 residues. The CDR3 region is CASRSRDRGSYFYNSPLHF. CDR3 bases: TGTGCCAGCAGGAGCCGGGACAGGGGGTCATACTTCTATAATTCACCCCTCCACTTT.

This clonotype has just a few counts. This sequence joins TRBV5-6 and TRBJ2-4; tentative D call: TRBD2 (6 bases). The CDR3 is made up of 16 amino acids. Deletions cut 2 bases from V and 0 bases from J, with 12 bases between. Per germline, CDR1 SGHDT and CDR2 YYEEEE. The CDR3 loop is CASSLGGGLAKNIQYF. The CDR3 DNA follows: TGTGCCAGCAGCTTAGGAGGAGGGTTAGCCAAAAACATTCAGTACTTC. The complete variable domain, with remaining parts taken from reference TRBV5-6 and TRBJ2-4, reads DAGVTQSPTHLIKTRGQQVTLRCSPKSGHDTVSWYQQALGQGPQFIFQYYEEEERQRGNFPDRFSGHQFPNYSSELNVNALLLGDSALYLCASSLGGGLAKNIQYFGAGTRLSVL.

V gene TRBV20-1 combines with J gene TRBJ1-2; 8 nucleotides align to TRBD1. Germline lookup yields CDR1 DFQATT and CDR2 SNEGSKA (reference sequence). The junction had 2 bases not matched to a gene; V was cut back by 1 base and J by 4 bases. This CDR3 has 13 residues. The CDR3 nucleotides read TGCAGTGCTAGAGCCAGGGGGCTCTATGGCTACACCTTC. This encodes CSARARGLYGYTF.

The CDR3 reads CASSLGWAAGGYTGELFF. In DNA form, the CDR3 reads TGTGCCAGCAGCTTAGGGTGGGCGGCGGGGGGATACACCGGGGAGCTGTTTTTT. The V and J genes are TRBV7-2 and TRBJ2-2, with 8 bases aligning to TRBD2. Germline CDR1 SGHTA, CDR2 FQGNSA. This CDR3 has 18 residues. J lost 3 bases, V lost 1 base, and 10 bases had no gene match.

The sample holds a few counts of this clonotype. V usage is TRBV5-4 and J usage is TRBJ1-1; D call uncertain. Germline lookup yields CDR1 SGHNT and CDR2 YYREEE (reference sequence). The CDR3 has 15 amino acids. Trimming shortened V by 1 base and J by 0 bases, and 10 bases separated the two germline ends. The CDR3 loop is CASSLSEAMNTEAFF. CDR3 bases: TGTGCCAGCAGCTTGTCGGAGGCCATGAACACTGAAGCTTTCTTT.

In its sample, this clonotype was seen many times. V is TRBV7-8 and J is TRBJ2-7, with TRBD2 identical over 8 bases. The trim removed 2 bases at V and 3 bases at J, leaving 6 bases unmatched. CDR1 is SGHVS, CDR2 FQNEAQ, per germline. The CDR3 has 15 amino acids. CDR3 DNA sequence: TGTGCCAGCAGCTTAAACTCGGGACTAGGCTACGAGCAGTACTTC. Amino acid sequence: CASSLNSGLGYEQYF.

This clonotype was seen repeatedly, ten times or more. J is TRBJ2-1 and V is TRBV5-1, with D perhaps given as TRBD1 or TRBD2 (5 bases each). The germline V gene has CDR1 SGHRS and CDR2 YFSETQ. CDR3 length: 15 residues. V lost 5 bases and J lost 0, with 12 bases in between. The CDR3 coding sequence is TGCGCCAGCAGTGGGGGAGCGCCCTCCTACAATGAGCAGTTCTTC. It is translated as CASSGGAPSYNEQFF.

This clonotype has a handful of counts. The chain has TRBV6-5 and TRBJ1-4, with D tentatively TRBD1 (6 bases). With 1 base removed from V and 2 bases from J, the gap between germline ends came to 8 bases. The CDR3 extends over 15 amino acids. Looked up from germline, CDR1 is MNHEY and CDR2 is SVGAGI. Here the CDR3 DNA reads TGTGCCAGCAGTTACTGGGGGCCCACTAATGAAAAACTGTTTTTT. Its protein product is CASSYWGPTNEKLFF.

V and J are TRBV28 and TRBJ2-3, with 12 bases matching TRBD2. Germline-derived CDR1 and CDR2 are MDHEN and SYDVKM. The CDR3 totals 15 residues. The ends lost 6 bases at V and 4 bases at J; junction bases unmatched: 5. CDR3 DNA: TGTGCCAGCAGCCTAGCGGGGGGGCCATCAGATACGCAGTATTTT. Residues: CASSLAGGPSDTQYF.

This clonotype has only a few counts. This rearrangement joins TRBV20-1 to TRBJ1-6, with no clear D. The ends were cut back, 3 bases at V and 7 bases at J, with 10 bases in the middle. The CDR3 is made up of 13 amino acids. Germline CDR1 and CDR2: DFQATT and SNEGSKA (reference sequence). The CDR3 region is CSARGSANSPLHF. CDR3 bases: TGCAGTGCTAGGGGATCGGCGAATTCACCCCTCCACTTT.

This clonotype has only a few counts. This rearrangement joins TRBV5-1 to TRBJ2-1; no firm D call. Germline V gene sequence: CDR1 SGHRS, CDR2 YFSETQ. CDR3 length: 14 amino acids. V shed 0 bases and J shed 3 bases, with 7 bases lying between them. The CDR3 DNA reads TGCGCCAGCAGCTTGGCAGGAGACTACAATGAGCAGTTCTTC. Translating gives CASSLAGDYNEQFF.

This clonotype showed up many times. V and J are TRBV7-3 and TRBJ2-1, with unresolved D. The CDR3 is 14 residues long. Trimming cost V 3 bases and J 1 base, with 7 bases left between them. Per the germline V gene, CDR1 is SGHTA and CDR2 is FQGTGA. The CDR3 DNA follows: TGTGCCAGCAGCTTTAGGGCGTCCTACAATGAGCAGTTCTTC. It translates to CASSFRASYNEQFF. The whole variable domain, filled in from reference TRBV7-3 and TRBJ2-1, reads GAGVSQTPSNKVTEKGKYVELRCDPISGHTALYWYRQSLGQGPEFLIYFQGTGAADDSGLPNDRFFAVRPEGSVSTLKIQRTERGDSAVYLCASSFRASYNEQFFGPGTRLTVL.

This clonotype came up a few times. The chain recombines TRBV30 with TRBJ2-7; 7 bases fit TRBD2. The CDR3 consists of 15 residues. Germline values: CDR1 GTSNPN, CDR2 SVGIG (reference sequence). V shed 0 bases, J shed 0 bases, and the junction held 5 bases outside the gene matches. The CDR3 spells CAWSVPAGSSYEQYF. In nucleotides, the CDR3 is TGTGCCTGGAGTGTACCAGCGGGGAGCTCCTACGAGCAGTACTTC. The full variable domain, completed using reference TRBV30 and TRBJ2-7, is SQTIHQWPATLVQPVGSPLSLECTVEGTSNPNLYWYRQAAGRGLQLLFYSVGIGQISSEVPQNLSASRPQDRQFILSSKKLLLSDSGFYLCAWSVPAGSSYEQYFGPGTRLTVT.

On this clonotype itself: This sequence may be a read error, since a much larger clone differs from it by one base. The J gene is TRBJ2-5, the V gene TRBV27, with 10 bases identical to TRBD2. The germline gives CDR1 MNHEY, CDR2 SMNVEV (reference sequence). The trim removed 5 bases at V and 5 bases at J, leaving 14 bases unmatched. The CDR3 has 17 amino acids. The DNA of the CDR3 is TGTGCCAGCAGTCTCCACCCTAGCGGGGGCCCTCACGAGACCCAGTACTTC. Translation gives CASSLHPSGGPHETQYF.